What follows are 10 T cell receptor beta chains derived from one specimen sequenced in a study of T-cell reconstitution after alpha-beta-depleted transplantation in children. For TCRbeta, the library was prepared with unique molecular identifiers. From the PCR reads, TCRdb called clonotypes with MiXCR, one entry per CDR3 protein. The profile shows about 72,000 distinct CDR3 sequences, 7% to 8% of them singletons. The sequences come from PBMCs from the stem cell graft donor, collected from the stem cell graft. These receptors were obtained from a human donor who donated a stem cell graft to a child with acute lymphoblastic leukemia.

The table lists this clonotype with many counts. In DNA, the CDR3 is TGTGCCAGCAGCGCCGGTGGGGGGGCCCCCAATCAGCCCCAGCATTTT. It translates to CASSAGGGAPNQPQHF. V gene TRBV3-1 combines with J gene TRBJ1-5; D might be TRBD1 (6 bases). Germline CDR1 reads LGHDT; CDR2 reads YNNKEL (reference sequence). The V end lost 5 bases, the J end lost 3 bases, and 17 bases lay between the germline ends. This CDR3 is 16 amino acids long.

This clonotype was observed at least ten times. The chain couples TRBV7-9 to TRBJ1-2; D not resolved. Trimming removed 3 bases at V and 2 bases at J, with 10 bases between. The CDR3 contains 14 residues. Per germline, CDR1 SEHNR and CDR2 FQNEAQ (reference sequence). Here the CDR3 reads CASSFGEGNYGYTF. Here the CDR3 DNA reads TGTGCCAGCAGCTTCGGAGAGGGAAACTATGGCTACACCTTC.

This clonotype was counted many times. The chain employs TRBV29-1 and TRBJ1-1; the D is unclear. The CDR3 is 12 amino acids. CDR1 is SQVTM, CDR2 ANQGSEA, per germline. V gave up 4 bases and J gave up 0 bases, with 6 bases separating them. The CDR3 nucleotides are TGCAGCGTTGGACGATTGAACACTGAAGCTTTCTTT. This codes for CSVGRLNTEAFF.

This clonotype was counted only a few times. This clone may be a read error of a much larger clone one base away. The chain carries TRBV7-8 and TRBJ2-3; D call uncertain. The CDR3 covers 14 residues. V shed 1 base and J shed 0 bases, with 5 bases lying between them. Per the germline V gene, CDR1 is SGHVS and CDR2 is FQNEAQ. The CDR3 DNA is TGTGCCAGCAGCTTAGAGAGTAGCACAGATACGCAGTATTTT. Its translation: CASSLESSTDTQYF.

This clonotype was picked up a small number of times. This chain joins TRBV7-6 and TRBJ1-5; D might be TRBD1 (6 bases). CDR1 SGHVS and CDR2 FNYEAQ come from the germline V gene. V lost 3 bases and J 4 bases, leaving 13 bases between the germline ends. The CDR3 totals 15 residues. The CDR3 DNA reads as TGTGCCAGCAGCTTGGTACAGGGCTCTAATCAGCCCCAGCATTTT. It encodes CASSLVQGSNQPQHF.

In this sample, this clonotype turned up a few times. V is TRBV12-3 or TRBV12-4 and J is TRBJ2-1, with TRBD2 identical over 11 bases. The CDR3 contains 16 residues. Trimming at V came to 8 bases and at J to 2 bases, leaving 8 bases not matched to a gene. CDR3 bases: TGTGCCAGCCGTGGACTAGCGGGCAACACCTACAATGAGCAGTTCTTC. This translates into CASRGLAGNTYNEQFF.

This clonotype was seen many times. This chain connects TRBV20-1 to TRBJ1-5, with a tentative D call TRBD1 (5 bases). The V gene's germline CDR1 is DFQATT and CDR2 SNEGSKA (reference sequence). Between the trimmed V and J ends, which lost 2 bases and 6 bases, there was a span of 14 bases. The CDR3 runs to 14 residues. The CDR3 reads CSARPGDVAQPQHF. The CDR3 coding sequence is TGCAGTGCTAGACCCGGGGACGTCGCTCAGCCCCAGCATTTT.

This clonotype came up many times. V usage is TRBV12-3 or TRBV12-4 and J usage is TRBJ1-1; D unresolved. CDR3 size: 14 residues. Trimming stripped 1 base from V and 2 bases from J, with 8 bases between. DNA of the CDR3: TGTGCCAGCAGTTTAGGGACGGCTAACACTGAAGCTTTCTTT. Amino acid sequence: CASSLGTANTEAFF.

In its sample, this clonotype was seen many times. The CDR3 is CATSSSGENLNEQFF. CDR3 nucleotides: TGTGCCACCAGTTCTAGCGGGGAGAATCTCAATGAGCAGTTCTTC. V usage is TRBV24-1 and J usage is TRBJ2-1; 9 bases line up with TRBD2. With V trimmed by 6 bases and J by 6 bases, 8 bases remained unmatched. The germline V gene has CDR1 KGHDR and CDR2 SFDVKD. This CDR3 contains 15 residues.

This clonotype occurred many times. The chain recombines TRBV5-1 with TRBJ1-4, with unresolved D. The CDR3 runs to 15 residues. Germline assignment: CDR1 SGHRS and CDR2 YFSETQ. Trimming removed 4 bases from V and 3 bases from J, with 13 bases in between. The CDR3 DNA reads TGCGCCAGCAGCATTGCAAGGCCTGCTAATGAAAAACTGTTTTTT. This sequence encodes CASSIARPANEKLFF.